The 23 T cell receptor beta chains below come from one sample, sequenced in a study of beta chain features in type 1 diabetes. Every bit of the isolated RNA underwent reverse transcription, so sequencing read expressed TCRB transcripts. Some clones are missing from TCRdb's copy, which holds only in-frame ones; the method was immunoSEQ multiplex PCR. The sample lists a few hundred thousand clones, approximately 10% seen once, with roughly 0.014% in the top ten. Material for sequencing was naive CD4+ T cells from blood. These receptors all come from a woman aged 25 to 39 in good health.

The chain carries TRBV21-1 and TRBJ2-1; the table's D call, TRBD2, was not checked against the DNA. TRBV21-1 is deemed a pseudogene. The CDR3 extends over 17 amino acids. The CDR3 loop is CASSKLRTSGSYNEQFF. CDR3 DNA: TGTGCCAGCAGCAAGCTGAGGACTAGCGGATCCTACAATGAGCAGTTCTTC.

This clone came up a few times. The chain has TRBV7-2 and TRBJ2-2, with 8 positions matching TRBD1. J gave up 5 bases and V 5 bases, and 4 bases lay outside the gene matches. The CDR3 is made up of 14 amino acids. The germline CDR1 and CDR2 sequences are SGHTA and FQGNSA. Here the CDR3 DNA reads TGTGCCAGCAGCCGACAGGGGTCAACCGGGGAGCTGTTTTTT. It encodes CASSRQGSTGELFF.

This chain links TRBV28 with TRBJ2-1; 11 nucleotides match TRBD2. This CDR3 is built from 18 residues. V shed 5 bases and J 6 bases; nucleotides not matched to a gene: 15. Germline V gene lookup returns CDR1 MDHEN and CDR2 SYDVKM. The chain's CDR3 is CASSTTNGLAGAFNEQFF. CDR3 DNA sequence: TGTGCCAGCAGTACTACCAATGGACTAGCGGGCGCTTTCAATGAGCAGTTCTTC.

This chain joins TRBV18 and TRBJ2-5, with TRBD2 matching 8 bases. The better agreement between TRBJ2-7 and the DNA end casts doubt on the J call. This CDR3 region has 15 residues. CDR1 and CDR2 from the germline V gene are KGHSH and LQKENI. This chain's CDR3 is CASSVRTSFPYEQYF. In nucleotides, the CDR3 is TGTGCCAGCTCTGTCAGGACTAGCTTTCCCTACGAGCAGTACTTC.

The chain couples TRBV19 to TRBJ1-1; TRBD1 agrees at 9 bases. The CDR3 length is 14 residues. In germline, CDR1 is LNHDA, CDR2 SQIVND (reference sequence). Unmatched junction bases numbered 13, after V lost 9 bases and J lost 8 bases. Here the CDR3 DNA reads TGTGCCAGCCGAAAAGGACAGGGGTATACGGAAGCTTTCTTT. As protein: CASRKGQGYTEAFF.

The chain carries TRBV7-3 and TRBJ2-2; perhaps TRBD1 as D (6 bases). Germline CDR1 reads SGHTA; CDR2 reads FQGTGA. Trimming took off 5 bases at V and 5 bases at J, with 12 bases between the two ends. This CDR3 has 14 residues. This chain's CDR3 is CASSQGTNTGELFF. The CDR3 DNA follows: TGTGCCAGCAGCCAAGGGACAAATACCGGGGAGCTGTTTTTT.

This clone was observed a handful of times. The rearrangement uses TRBV19 and TRBJ1-2; possibly TRBD1 for D (5 bases). Germline values: CDR1 LNHDA, CDR2 SQIVND (reference sequence). V dropped 1 base and J dropped 4 bases, with 19 bases sitting between them. The CDR3 runs 17 residues. CDR3 DNA: TGTGCCAGTAGTATAGCGGCCAGGGCGATCTACGGCTATGGCTACACCTTC. This codes for CASSIAARAIYGYGYTF.

The rearrangement joins TRBV4-3 to TRBJ2-1; 9 bases line up with TRBD2. V gave up 1 base and J gave up 4 bases; unmatched junction bases: 11. This CDR3 has 18 residues. Germline V CDR1 and CDR2: LGHNA, YSLEER. The CDR3 loop is CASSQGASTSGSYNEQFF. CDR3 sequence (DNA): TGCGCCAGCAGCCAAGGGGCATCTACTAGCGGGTCTTACAATGAGCAGTTCTTC.

This clone has just a few counts. This CDR3 reads CASSQDYGLGGETQYF. The CDR3 DNA reads as TGCGCCAGCAGCCAAGACTACGGACTAGGGGGAGAGACCCAGTACTTC. The chain carries TRBV4-3 and TRBJ2-5, with a tentative D call TRBD2 (7 bases). Germline CDR1 reads LGHNA; CDR2 reads YSLEER. Trimming removed 0 bases at V and 4 bases at J, with 15 bases between. CDR3 length: 16 residues.

The chain employs TRBV4-3 and TRBJ2-3; 7 bases map to TRBD2. V was clipped by 5 bases and J by 6 bases; unmatched bases: 8. The CDR3 is made up of 14 amino acids. Germline CDR1 LGHNA, CDR2 YSLEER. In DNA form, the CDR3 reads TGCGCCAGCAGCGCCATATTGCGGGAGGATACGCAGTATTTT. Translated: CASSAILREDTQYF.

J is TRBJ2-5 and V is TRBV5-1, with 8 bases identical to TRBD1. The V gene's germline CDR1 is SGHRS and CDR2 YFSETQ. CDR3 length equals 14 residues. The trim removed 3 bases at V and 2 bases at J, leaving 3 bases unmatched. CDR3 bases: TGCGCCAGCAGCTGGGGACAGGTACAAGAGACCCAGTACTTC. It translates to CASSWGQVQETQYF.

Only a few counts were recorded for this clone. V is TRBV18 and J is TRBJ2-3; possible D gene TRBD2, 6 bases. CDR1 is KGHSH and CDR2 is LQKENI in the germline V gene. The CDR3 length is 15 residues. The germline V and J ends were trimmed by 3 bases and 4 bases, with 14 bases remaining between them. CDR3 bases: TGTGCCAGCTCACCCGCGGAGGGCTTCCCAGATACGCAGTATTTT. Residues: CASSPAEGFPDTQYF.

The chain couples TRBV7-9 to TRBJ2-3, with D unresolved. This CDR3 region has 15 residues. The germline V gene has CDR1 SEHNR and CDR2 FQNEAQ (reference sequence). V was shortened by 3 bases and J by 0 bases, with 10 bases between the two germline ends. CDR3: CASSLKVGSTDTQYF. CDR3 DNA: TGTGCCAGCAGCTTGAAAGTCGGGAGCACAGATACGCAGTATTTT.

V is TRBV28 and J is TRBJ2-7, with D perhaps matching TRBD2 (6 bases). The V gene lost 4 bases and the J gene lost 6 bases, with 16 bases spanning the gap. CDR1 is MDHEN, CDR2 SYDVKM, per germline. The CDR3 has 14 residues. CDR3 loop: CASSSPEGRLEQYF. CDR3 coding DNA: TGTGCCAGCAGTTCCCCCGAGGGGAGGCTCGAGCAGTACTTC.

This rearrangement joins TRBV30 to TRBJ1-5, with D possibly TRBD1 on 5 matching bases. CDR1 and CDR2 (germline): GTSNPN, SVGIG (reference sequence). V lost 4 bases to trimming and J lost 0 bases, with 10 bases between them. The CDR3 contains 14 residues. In DNA form, the CDR3 reads TGTGCCTGGACATCAGGGAATAGCAATCAGCCCCAGCATTTT. It translates to CAWTSGNSNQPQHF.

In regard to this clone: One end of the junction fails to match germline, which may point to a read error. The genes are TRBV18 and TRBJ1-2; D unclear. The CDR3 is 12 residues long. Germline V lookup: CDR1 KGHSH, CDR2 LQKENI. The CDR3 is CASLLPNYSYTF. The DNA of the CDR3 is TGTGCCAGCCTTCTCCCTAACTATAGCTACACCTTC. Using reference TRBV18 and TRBJ1-2 for the parts outside the CDR3, the full variable domain is NAGVMQNPRHLVRRRGQEARLRCSPMKGHSHVYWYRQLPEEGLKFMVYLQKENIIDESGMPKERFSAEFPKEGPSILRIQQVVRGDSAAYFCASLLPNYSYTFGSGTRLTVV.

This clone was observed a few times. This chain links TRBV29-1 with TRBJ2-1; 13 bases map to TRBD2. Trimming cost V 8 bases and J 10 bases; bases outside gene matches: 11. The CDR3 has 14 residues. Germline lookup yields CDR1 SQVTM and CDR2 ANQGSEA. The CDR3 here is CSSRLAGGTREQFF. DNA of the CDR3: TGCAGCTCCAGACTAGCGGGAGGTACTCGGGAGCAGTTCTTC.

The gene calls are TRBV5-1 and TRBJ2-7; a weak D match, TRBD2 (6 bases). Trimming removed 0 bases from V and 0 bases from J, with 10 bases in between. The CDR3 is 15 amino acids. Germline V gene sequence: CDR1 SGHRS, CDR2 YFSETQ. CDR3 amino acids: CASSLDPGSSYEQYF. CDR3 nucleotides: TGCGCCAGCAGCTTGGACCCCGGGAGCTCCTACGAGCAGTACTTC.

The chain has TRBV4-1 and TRBJ2-1; the match to TRBD2 covers 10 bases. Looked up from germline, CDR1 is MGHRA and CDR2 is YSYEKL. This CDR3 comprises 16 residues. Losses at the gene ends were 1 base for V and 4 bases for J; bases not matched to a gene: 4. For the CDR3, the DNA is TGCGCCAGCAGCCAAGTCGGACTAGCGGTTTACAATGAGCAGTTCTTC. It yields the protein CASSQVGLAVYNEQFF.

This clone has more than one count but fewer than ten. The chain recombines TRBV6-1 with TRBJ2-1, with TRBD2 matching over 7 bases. Looked up from germline, CDR1 is MNHNS and CDR2 is SASEGT. Trimming cost V 5 bases and J 0 bases; bases outside gene matches: 4. There are 15 residues in the CDR3. Written as DNA, the CDR3 is TGTGCCAGCAGTCGAGCGGGATTCTCCTACAATGAGCAGTTCTTC. Translating it yields CASSRAGFSYNEQFF.

Turning to this clone: Germline and junction disagree at one end, which may indicate a read error. This sequence joins TRBV5-1 and TRBJ2-1; 11 nucleotides align to TRBD2. The germline gives CDR1 SGHRS, CDR2 YFSETQ. This CDR3 comprises 14 residues. CDR3 in DNA: TGCGCCAGCAGGACTAGCGGGATCTACGATGAGCAGTTCTTC. Translating gives CASRTSGIYDEQFF.

This clone was observed a few times. The chain joins TRBV7-9 to TRBJ1-1, with no clear D. This CDR3 spans 18 amino acids. V gave up 1 base and J gave up 0 bases, with 18 bases separating them. CDR1 is SEHNR and CDR2 is FQNEAQ in the germline V gene (reference sequence). CDR3 region: CASSLEGRQRRMNTEAFF. In DNA form, the CDR3 reads TGTGCCAGCAGCTTAGAGGGCCGGCAGCGGCGCATGAACACTGAAGCTTTCTTT.

The chain joins TRBV28 to TRBJ2-3; tentative D call: TRBD1 (6 bases). V was pared by 6 bases and J by 2 bases, with 21 bases between. The germline V gene has CDR1 MDHEN and CDR2 SYDVKM. This CDR3 spans 17 amino acids. The CDR3 loop is CASSLSTGTLNTDTQYF. In DNA, the CDR3 is TGTGCCAGCAGCTTGTCCACCGGGACATTAAACACAGATACGCAGTATTTT. The full variable domain, in which reference TRBV28 and TRBJ2-3 provide the parts outside the CDR3, is DVKVTQSSRYLVKRTGEKVFLECVQDMDHENMFWYRQDPGLGLRLIYFSYDVKMKEKGDIPEGYSVSREKKERFSLILESASTNQTSMYLCASSLSTGTLNTDTQYFGPGTRLTVL.